These T cell receptor beta chains were read from a single sample in a study of Ad26.COV2.S vaccination and SARS-CoV-2 variants. Data came from immunoSEQ multiplex PCR; TCRdb stores just in-frame clones and leaves some out. The repertoire holds approximately 340,000 clones, with roughly nine tenths as singletons. This sample comprised peripheral blood, obtained after recovery from COVID-19. Source of these receptors: a human donor who had recovered from COVID-19. The CDR3 runs from the conserved cysteine through the conserved F or W. The D gene is left open where the match is weak. Clone size is given for some rows only: seen once, a few or many times, or a class if the clone is expanded.

>TRBV5-6|17|-|TRBD1|TRBJ1-1
CASSLAGAGGSGTEAFF
TGTGCCAGCAGCTTGGCAGGGGCAGGGGGCAGCGGCACTGAAGCTTTCTTT
>TRBV28|15|-|TRBD1|TRBJ1-2
CASRLHRGTNYGYTF
TGTGCCAGCAGGCTTCACAGGGGCACAAACTATGGCTACACCTTC
>TRBV29-1|14|-|-|TRBJ1-1
CSVKGGGLVTEAFF
TGCAGCGTGAAAGGAGGGGGGCTAGTTACTGAAGCTTTCTTT
>TRBV19|13|-|-|TRBJ1-1
CASSDRRNTEAFF
TGTGCCAGTAGTGACAGGAGGAACACTGAAGCTTTCTTT
>TRBV2|14|-|-|TRBJ2-3
CASNPLGGTDTQYF
TGTGCCAGCAATCCATTGGGGGGTACAGATACGCAGTATTTT
>TRBV21-1|19|-|-|TRBJ1-3
CASSKDGAGGRITGNTIYF
TGTGCCAGCAGCAAAGACGGGGCGGGGGGCCGGATTACCGGAAACACCATATATTTT
>TRBV6-6|12|once|-|TRBJ2-3
CASSYSIDTQYF
TGTGCCAGCAGTTACTCGATAGATACGCAGTATTTT
>TRBV15|15|-|TRBD1|TRBJ2-2
CATRKGQGATGELFF
TGTGCCACCAGGAAGGGACAGGGGGCGACCGGGGAGCTGTTTTTT
>TRBV7-3|16|-|-|TRBJ1-1
CASSLIIRTANTEAFF
TGTGCCAGCAGCTTAATTATAAGGACAGCGAACACTGAAGCTTTCTTT
>TRBV6-1|16|-|-|TRBJ1-1
CASSEGGATVNTEAFF
TGTGCCAGCAGTGAAGGGGGGGCCACCGTTAACACTGAAGCTTTCTTT
>TRBV5-6|15|-|TRBD2|TRBJ2-3
CASSFRAGRTDTQYF
TGTGCCAGCAGCTTTAGAGCGGGGCGCACAGATACGCAGTATTTT
>TRBV4-2|14|-|-|TRBJ2-5
CASSQERYQETQYF
TGTGCCAGCAGCCAAGAACGGTACCAAGAGACCCAGTACTTC
>TRBV6-1|15|-|TRBD1|TRBJ2-7
CASSEGSGQGAKQYF
TGTGCCAGCAGTGAAGGTTCGGGACAGGGGGCGAAGCAGTACTTC
>TRBV24-1|12|-|-|TRBJ1-2
CATSEAGYGYTF
TGTGCCACCAGTGAGGCAGGGTACGGCTACACCTTC
>TRBV6-5|14|-|-|TRBJ1-5
CASRHRVEGQPQHF
TGTGCCAGCAGGCACAGGGTTGAAGGTCAGCCCCAGCATTTT
>TRBV2|15|-|TRBD2|TRBJ2-1
CASRKRTSGGDEQFF
TGTGCCAGCAGGAAACGGACTAGCGGGGGCGATGAGCAGTTCTTC
>TRBV6-1|17|-|-|TRBJ2-3
CASSESPGPSSTDTQYF
TGTGCCAGCAGTGAATCCCCAGGGCCTTCTAGCACAGATACGCAGTATTTT
>TRBV21-1|15|-|-|TRBJ1-5
CASSKGGPSNQPQHF
TGTGCCAGCAGCAAAGGGGGTCCATCAAATCAGCCCCAGCATTTT
>TRBV2|16|once|TRBD1|TRBJ2-1
CASRAGTGGRGNEQFF
TGTGCCAGTAGAGCCGGGACAGGGGGTCGGGGCAATGAGCAGTTCTTC
>TRBV5-1|12|few|-|TRBJ1-2
CASSAGEHGYTF
TGCGCCAGCAGCGCGGGAGAGCATGGCTACACCTTC
>TRBV4-2|14|-|-|TRBJ2-3
CASSQGLGTDTQYF
TGTGCCAGCAGCCAAGGTCTCGGAACAGATACGCAGTATTTT
>TRBV3-1/TRBV3-2|12|-|-|TRBJ2-5
CASRTVTETQYF
TGTGCCAGCAGGACTGTAACGGAGACCCAGTACTTC
>TRBV7-2|15|-|-|TRBJ2-1
CASSLAQGQYNEQFF
TGTGCCAGCAGCCTTGCCCAGGGCCAATACAATGAGCAGTTCTTC
>TRBV9|16|-|-|TRBJ1-6
CASSPGGSSYNSPLHF
TGTGCCAGCAGCCCCGGGGGAAGCTCCTATAATTCACCCCTCCACTTT
>TRBV6-2/TRBV6-3|16|-|-|TRBJ1-4
CASSLAPQGGAEKLFF
TGTGCCAGCAGCCTCGCTCCTCAAGGAGGGGCGGAAAAACTGTTTTTT
>TRBV29-1|15|-|-|TRBJ2-5
CSVEEQGDAWETQYF
TGCAGCGTTGAAGAGCAGGGTGACGCGTGGGAGACCCAGTACTTC